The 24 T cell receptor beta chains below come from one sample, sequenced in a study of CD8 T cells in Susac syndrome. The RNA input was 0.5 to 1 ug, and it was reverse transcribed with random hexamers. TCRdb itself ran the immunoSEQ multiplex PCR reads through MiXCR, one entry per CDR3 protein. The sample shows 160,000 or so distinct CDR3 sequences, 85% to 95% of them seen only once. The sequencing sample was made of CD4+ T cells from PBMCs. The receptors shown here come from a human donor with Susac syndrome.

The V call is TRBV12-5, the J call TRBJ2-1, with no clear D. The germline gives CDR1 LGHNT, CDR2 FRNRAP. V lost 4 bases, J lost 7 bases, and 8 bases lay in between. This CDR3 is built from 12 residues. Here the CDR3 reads CASGSLLNEQFF. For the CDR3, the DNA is TGTGCTAGTGGTTCTCTACTTAATGAGCAGTTCTTC.

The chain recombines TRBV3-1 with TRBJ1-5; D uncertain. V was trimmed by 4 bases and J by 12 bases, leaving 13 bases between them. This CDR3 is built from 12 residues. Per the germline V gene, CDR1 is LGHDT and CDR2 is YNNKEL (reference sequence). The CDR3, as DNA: TGTGCCAGCAGCCCGGACGGAAGACTCCAGCATTTT. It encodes CASSPDGRLQHF.

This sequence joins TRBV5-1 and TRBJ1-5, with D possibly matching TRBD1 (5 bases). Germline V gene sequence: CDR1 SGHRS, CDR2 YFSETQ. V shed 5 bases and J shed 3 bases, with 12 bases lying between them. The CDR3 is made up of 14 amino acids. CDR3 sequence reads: CASRRGLDNQPQHF. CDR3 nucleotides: TGCGCCAGCAGGAGGGGTCTCGACAATCAGCCCCAGCATTTT.

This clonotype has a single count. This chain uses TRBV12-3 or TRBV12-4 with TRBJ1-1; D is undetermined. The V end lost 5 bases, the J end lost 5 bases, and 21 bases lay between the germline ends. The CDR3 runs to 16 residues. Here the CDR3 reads CASSPRRTGRGTEAFF. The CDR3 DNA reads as TGTGCCAGCAGTCCTCGCCGGACTGGCCGGGGAACTGAAGCTTTCTTT.

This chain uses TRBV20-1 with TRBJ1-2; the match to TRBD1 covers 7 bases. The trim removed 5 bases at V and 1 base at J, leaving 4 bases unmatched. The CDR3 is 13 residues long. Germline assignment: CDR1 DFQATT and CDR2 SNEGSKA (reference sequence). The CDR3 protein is CSAPWDSNYGYTF. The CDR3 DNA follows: TGCAGTGCTCCCTGGGACAGTAACTATGGCTACACCTTC.

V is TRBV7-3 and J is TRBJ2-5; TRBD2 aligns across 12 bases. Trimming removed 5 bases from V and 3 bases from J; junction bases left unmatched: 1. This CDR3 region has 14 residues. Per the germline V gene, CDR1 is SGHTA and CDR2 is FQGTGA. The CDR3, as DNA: TGTGCCAGCAGCCGGACTAGCGGGGAAGAGACCCAGTACTTC. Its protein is CASSRTSGEETQYF.

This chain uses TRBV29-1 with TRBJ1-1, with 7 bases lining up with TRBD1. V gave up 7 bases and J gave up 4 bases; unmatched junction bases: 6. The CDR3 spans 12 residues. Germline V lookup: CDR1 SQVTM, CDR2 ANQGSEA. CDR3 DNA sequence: TGCAGCGCCACCACAGGGGCCACTGAAGCTTTCTTT. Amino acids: CSATTGATEAFF.

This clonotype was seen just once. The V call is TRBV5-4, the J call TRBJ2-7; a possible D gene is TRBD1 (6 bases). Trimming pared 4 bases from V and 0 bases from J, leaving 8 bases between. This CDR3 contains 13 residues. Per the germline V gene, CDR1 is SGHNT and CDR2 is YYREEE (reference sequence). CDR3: CASSDRSSYEQYF. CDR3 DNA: TGTGCCAGCAGCGACAGGAGCTCCTACGAGCAGTACTTC.

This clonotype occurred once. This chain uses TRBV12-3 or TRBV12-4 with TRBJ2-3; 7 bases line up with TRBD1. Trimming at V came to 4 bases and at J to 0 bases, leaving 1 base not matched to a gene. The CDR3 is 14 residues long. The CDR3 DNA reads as TGTGCCAGCAGTTCGGACAGGAGCACAGATACGCAGTATTTT. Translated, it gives CASSSDRSTDTQYF.

In DNA form, the CDR3 reads TGCAGCGTTTTTACAGGAGGAGGCGAAAAACTGTTTTTT. It yields the protein CSVFTGGGEKLFF. This sequence joins TRBV29-1 and TRBJ1-4, with D perhaps TRBD1 (5 bases). Trimming shortened V by 5 bases and J by 8 bases, and 15 bases separated the two germline ends. Germline CDR1 is SQVTM and CDR2 is ANQGSEA. The CDR3 contains 13 residues.

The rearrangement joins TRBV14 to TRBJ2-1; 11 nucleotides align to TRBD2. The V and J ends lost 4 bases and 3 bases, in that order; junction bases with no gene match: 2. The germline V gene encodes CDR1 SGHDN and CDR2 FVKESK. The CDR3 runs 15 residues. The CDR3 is CASSLSGGVYNEQFF. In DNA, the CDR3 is TGTGCCAGCAGCCTTAGCGGGGGGGTCTACAATGAGCAGTTCTTC.

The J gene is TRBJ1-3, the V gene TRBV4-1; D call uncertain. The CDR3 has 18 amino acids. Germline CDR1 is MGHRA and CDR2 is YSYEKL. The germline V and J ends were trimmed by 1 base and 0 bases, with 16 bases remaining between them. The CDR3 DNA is TGCGCCAGCAGCCAAGTAAAAGATAGGGCAGACTCTGGAAACACCATATATTTT. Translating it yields CASSQVKDRADSGNTIYF.

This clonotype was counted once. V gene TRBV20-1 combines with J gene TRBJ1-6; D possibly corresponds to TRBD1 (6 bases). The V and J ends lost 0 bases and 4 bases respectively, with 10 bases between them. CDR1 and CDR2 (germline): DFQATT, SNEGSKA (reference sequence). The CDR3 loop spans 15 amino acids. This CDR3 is CSARDRGLYNSPLHF. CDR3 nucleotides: TGCAGTGCTAGAGACAGGGGACTGTATAATTCACCCCTCCACTTT.

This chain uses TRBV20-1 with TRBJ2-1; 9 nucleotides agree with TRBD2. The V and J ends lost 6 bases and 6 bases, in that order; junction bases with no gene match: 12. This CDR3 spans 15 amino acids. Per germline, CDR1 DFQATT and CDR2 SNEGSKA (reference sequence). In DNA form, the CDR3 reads TGCAGTGCGGAGGCGCTAGCGGGGACCCGCAATGAGCAGTTCTTC. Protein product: CSAEALAGTRNEQFF.

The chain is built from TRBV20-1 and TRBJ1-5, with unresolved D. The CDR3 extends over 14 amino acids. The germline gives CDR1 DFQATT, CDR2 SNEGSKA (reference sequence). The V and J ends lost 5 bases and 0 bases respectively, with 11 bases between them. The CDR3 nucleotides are TGCAGTGCTGGACCAGAGTATAGCAATCAGCCCCAGCATTTT. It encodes CSAGPEYSNQPQHF.

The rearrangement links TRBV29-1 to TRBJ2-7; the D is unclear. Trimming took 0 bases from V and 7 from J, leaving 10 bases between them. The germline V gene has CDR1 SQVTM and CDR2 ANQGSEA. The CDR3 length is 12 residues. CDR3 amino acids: CSVEDRVGEQYF. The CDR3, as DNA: TGCAGCGTTGAAGACCGGGTGGGGGAGCAGTACTTC.

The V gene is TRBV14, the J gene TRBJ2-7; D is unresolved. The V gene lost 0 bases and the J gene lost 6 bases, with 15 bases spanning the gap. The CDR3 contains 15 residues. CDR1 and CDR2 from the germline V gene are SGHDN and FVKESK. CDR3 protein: CASSQDLGIVLEQYF. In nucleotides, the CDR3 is TGTGCCAGCAGCCAAGATTTGGGGATCGTACTCGAGCAGTACTTC.

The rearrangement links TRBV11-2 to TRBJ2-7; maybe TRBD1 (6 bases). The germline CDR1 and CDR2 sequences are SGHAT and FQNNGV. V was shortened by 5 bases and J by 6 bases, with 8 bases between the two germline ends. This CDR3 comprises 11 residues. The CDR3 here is CASSDRIEQYF. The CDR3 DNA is TGTGCCAGCAGCGACAGGATCGAGCAGTACTTC. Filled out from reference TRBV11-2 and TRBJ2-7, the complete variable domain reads EAGVAQSPRYKIIEKRQSVAFWCNPISGHATLYWYQQILGQGPKLLIQFQNNGVVDDSQLPKDRFSAERLKGVDSTLKIQPAKLEDSAVYLCASSDRIEQYFGPGTRLTVT.

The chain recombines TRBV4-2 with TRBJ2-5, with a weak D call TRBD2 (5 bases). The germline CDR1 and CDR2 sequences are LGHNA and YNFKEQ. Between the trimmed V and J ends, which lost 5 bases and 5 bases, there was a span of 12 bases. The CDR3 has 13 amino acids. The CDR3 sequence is CASSDGPGETQYF. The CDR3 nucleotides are TGTGCCAGCAGCGACGGCCCGGGGGAGACCCAGTACTTC.

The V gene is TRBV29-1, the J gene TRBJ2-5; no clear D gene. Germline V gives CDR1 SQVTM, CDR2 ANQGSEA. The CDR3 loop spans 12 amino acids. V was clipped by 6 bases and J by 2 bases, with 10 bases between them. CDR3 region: CSVEHGQETQYF. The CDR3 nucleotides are TGCAGCGTGGAGCACGGGCAAGAGACCCAGTACTTC.

The CDR3 spells CASSQYPGGPGEQYF. CDR3 DNA: TGTGCCAGCAGCCAATATCCGGGGGGGCCGGGCGAGCAGTACTTC. J is TRBJ2-7 and V is TRBV3-1; TRBD2 aligns across 8 bases. The germline V gene encodes CDR1 LGHDT and CDR2 YNNKEL (reference sequence). The CDR3 is 15 amino acids. V lost 2 bases to trimming and J lost 6 bases; unmatched junction nucleotides: 9.

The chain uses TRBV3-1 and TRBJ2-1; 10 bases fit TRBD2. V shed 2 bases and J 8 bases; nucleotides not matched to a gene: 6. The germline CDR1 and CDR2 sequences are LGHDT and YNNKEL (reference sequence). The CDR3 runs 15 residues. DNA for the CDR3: TGTGCCAGCAGCCAAAGCGGGGGGGCCGTCTATGAGCAGTTCTTC. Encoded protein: CASSQSGGAVYEQFF.

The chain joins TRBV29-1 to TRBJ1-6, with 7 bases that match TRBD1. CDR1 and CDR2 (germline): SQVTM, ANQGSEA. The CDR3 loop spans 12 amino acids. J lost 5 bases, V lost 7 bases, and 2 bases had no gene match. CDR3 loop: CSAGTDNSPLHF. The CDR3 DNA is TGCAGCGCCGGGACAGATAATTCACCCCTCCACTTT.

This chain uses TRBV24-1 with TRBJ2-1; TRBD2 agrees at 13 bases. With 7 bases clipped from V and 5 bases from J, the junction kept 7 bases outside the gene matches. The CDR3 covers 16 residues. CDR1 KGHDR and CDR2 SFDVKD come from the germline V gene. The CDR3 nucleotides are TGTGCCACCAGCCACTCGGGACTAGCGGGGAACAATGAGCAGTTCTTC. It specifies CATSHSGLAGNNEQFF.